Detailed here is one TCR beta chain. The antigen remains unidentified. These data are taken from a study of CD8 T cells in Susac syndrome. When the RNA was reverse transcribed, random hexamers were used with an input of roughly 0.5 to 1 ug. TCRdb re-derived calls from the immunoSEQ multiplex PCR reads in MiXCR, one entry per CDR3 protein. Of about 120,000 distinct CDR3 sequences listed, roughly 94% are singletons. CDR3 length: 14 residues. The V gene lost 3 bases and the J gene lost 5 bases, with 13 bases spanning the gap. The V gene's germline CDR1 is MNHEY and CDR2 SMNVEV (reference sequence). TEMRA cells were enriched by FACS, and CD4+ and CD8+ T cells were negatively isolated. Study-level points and caveats: Regarding the TCR sequencing and HLA analysis, the study admitted that a relatively small number of individuals were involved.

Material: CD4+ T cells from PBMCs. The V gene is TRBV27, the J gene TRBJ1-1; no clear D gene. The sequence was obtained from a human donor with multiple sclerosis. CDR3 residues: CASSFGVAWTEAFF. The DNA of the CDR3 is TGTGCCAGCAGTTTCGGGGTCGCCTGGACTGAAGCTTTCTTT.